Below, 24 T cell receptor beta chains from the same sample are listed, as sequenced in a study of spatial heterogeneity in lung cancer. One entry per CDR3 protein, called by TCRdb with MiXCR from the 5' RACE reads. The table records more than 75,000 distinct CDR3 sequences, approximately 19% of them present only once. The time point was: blood at routine non-recurrence follow-up after resection. The specimen comprised PBMCs, sampled at follow-up. These receptor sequences come from a male donor with early-stage non-small cell lung cancer.

This clonotype was counted a few times. The chain has TRBV29-1 and TRBJ1-5, with D perhaps matching TRBD1 (5 bases). V lost 3 bases to trimming and J lost 6 bases, with 18 bases between them. Germline V gene lookup returns CDR1 SQVTM and CDR2 ANQGSEA. CDR3 size: 15 residues. The CDR3 DNA sequence: TGCAGCGTTGATTCACCCGAGGGGAACGGTCAGCCCCAGCATTTT. It is translated as CSVDSPEGNGQPQHF.

This clonotype was observed a few times. J is TRBJ1-1 and V is TRBV18; the match to TRBD1 covers 7 bases. The V gene end was trimmed by 1 base and the J gene end by 2 bases; junction bases not matched to a gene: 7. The CDR3 length is 16 residues. Germline V CDR1 and CDR2: KGHSH, LQKENI. CDR3 in amino acids: CASSPRQGEGNTEAFF. CDR3 nucleotides: TGTGCCAGCTCACCACGACAGGGAGAGGGAAACACTGAAGCTTTCTTT.

The chain is built from TRBV24-1 and TRBJ1-2, with no clear D. The germline CDR1 and CDR2 sequences are KGHDR and SFDVKD. V lost 9 bases to trimming and J lost 4 bases, with 14 bases between them. The CDR3 loop spans 13 amino acids. This CDR3 is CATSIGGGYGYTF. CDR3 nucleotides: TGTGCCACCTCCATCGGAGGCGGCTATGGCTACACCTTC.

This clonotype was observed many times. This chain joins TRBV4-1 and TRBJ2-7; possibly TRBD1 for D (5 bases). CDR1 is MGHRA and CDR2 is YSYEKL in the germline V gene. The CDR3 length is 13 residues. Between the trimmed V and J ends, which lost 1 base and 4 bases, there was a span of 8 bases. DNA for the CDR3: TGCGCCAGCAGCCAAGGTCCAGGGTACGAGCAGTACTTC. The encoded protein is CASSQGPGYEQYF.

This clonotype has a count of ten or more. The chain couples TRBV20-1 to TRBJ2-5, with a possible D match to TRBD1 (6 bases). CDR1 is DFQATT, CDR2 SNEGSKA, per germline (reference sequence). Trimming removed 3 bases from V and 1 base from J, with 15 bases in between. This CDR3 has 15 amino acids. The CDR3, as DNA: TGCAGTGCTAGCGGCATCGAGGACAGCCAAGAGACCCAGTACTTC. This sequence encodes CSASGIEDSQETQYF.

The chain uses TRBV7-7 and TRBJ2-5; 8 bases line up with TRBD1. Germline V gives CDR1 SSHAT, CDR2 FNYEAQ (reference sequence). This CDR3 is 15 amino acids long. The ends lost 0 bases at V and 2 bases at J; junction bases unmatched: 2. CDR3 in DNA: TGTGCCAGCAGCTTAGCGACAGGGGAGCAAGAGACCCAGTACTTC. As protein: CASSLATGEQETQYF.

This clonotype was seen only a few times. V is TRBV20-1 and J is TRBJ2-2, with no clear D. The CDR3 spans 15 residues. CDR1 is DFQATT, CDR2 SNEGSKA, per germline (reference sequence). Trimming removed 4 bases from V and 1 base from J, with 13 bases in between. CDR3 nucleotide sequence: TGCAGTGCTATCCTAGGGTCCTTGAACACCGGGGAGCTGTTTTTT. Protein sequence: CSAILGSLNTGELFF.

This clonotype showed up just a few times. The chain carries TRBV4-2 and TRBJ2-3; 11 bases are shared with TRBD2. The CDR3 length is 18 residues. The trim removed 1 base at V and 5 bases at J, leaving 11 bases unmatched. The germline gives CDR1 LGHNA, CDR2 YNFKEQ. CDR3 bases: TGTGCCAGCAGCCAAGGTCCTAGACTAGCGGGACGGGTAGATACGCAGTATTTT. Translation gives CASSQGPRLAGRVDTQYF.

This clonotype has only a few counts. V usage is TRBV12-3 or TRBV12-4 and J usage is TRBJ2-3; D not certain. The CDR3 runs to 14 residues. The V end was cut by 4 bases, the J end by 2 bases, with 10 bases between. In DNA, the CDR3 is TGTGCCAGCAGTTGGAGTCTAAACACAGATACGCAGTATTTT. Protein sequence: CASSWSLNTDTQYF.

V and J are TRBV5-1 and TRBJ2-3; D unresolved. V was clipped by 4 bases and J by 0 bases, with 12 bases between them. The CDR3 loop spans 15 amino acids. Germline V gives CDR1 SGHRS, CDR2 YFSETQ. In DNA form, the CDR3 reads TGCGCCAGCAGCAAAGACGGACGCAGCACAGATACGCAGTATTTT. Encoded protein: CASSKDGRSTDTQYF.

The rearrangement links TRBV10-3 to TRBJ2-5, with D perhaps matching TRBD1 or TRBD2 (5 bases each). Germline assignment: CDR1 ENHRY and CDR2 SYGVKD. V lost 4 bases and J 1 base, leaving 13 bases between the germline ends. This CDR3 has 15 amino acids. The CDR3 here is CAISAQSGPQETQYF. The CDR3 region has the DNA TGTGCCATCAGTGCACAGTCGGGGCCCCAAGAGACCCAGTACTTC.

This clonotype was found a few times. CDR3 coding DNA: TGCGCCAGCAGCCAAGACTCACCAGGGGCGGGTGAGCAGTTCTTC. Amino acids: CASSQDSPGAGEQFF. The gene calls are TRBV4-1 and TRBJ2-1, with TRBD1 as a possible D gene (6 bases). CDR3 length: 15 residues. Trimming cost V 0 bases and J 9 bases, with 15 bases left between them. Germline-derived CDR1 and CDR2 are MGHRA and YSYEKL.

The V and J genes are TRBV11-1 and TRBJ2-1, with TRBD1 matching over 8 bases. The J segment lost 6 bases and the V segment lost 2 bases, leaving 6 bases of the junction unmatched. The CDR3 is made up of 15 amino acids. CDR1 and CDR2 (germline): SGHAT, FQDESV (reference sequence). This CDR3 is CASSLTGTGANEQFF. CDR3 coding DNA: TGTGCCAGCAGCTTAACCGGGACAGGAGCCAATGAGCAGTTCTTC. The complete variable domain, with remaining parts taken from reference TRBV11-1 and TRBJ2-1, reads EAEVAQSPRYKITEKSQAVAFWCDPISGHATLYWYRQILGQGPELLVQFQDESVVDDSQLPKDRFSAERLKGVDSTLKIQPAELGDSAMYLCASSLTGTGANEQFFGPGTRLTVL.

This clonotype was counted many times. The chain uses TRBV20-1 and TRBJ2-3; D not certain. Trimming took 6 bases from V and 8 from J, leaving 9 bases between them. Germline V gene data show CDR1 as DFQATT and CDR2 as SNEGSKA (reference sequence). The CDR3 runs 10 residues. The CDR3 loop is CSALVPTQYF. CDR3 bases: TGCAGTGCCCTAGTCCCTACGCAGTATTTT.

This clonotype has only a few counts. The rearrangement joins TRBV5-1 to TRBJ2-1; 7 positions match TRBD1. The germline V gene has CDR1 SGHRS and CDR2 YFSETQ. This CDR3 has 14 amino acids. Losses at the gene ends were 2 bases for V and 3 bases for J; bases not matched to a gene: 2. CDR3 region: CASSLGGHYNEQFF. In DNA form, the CDR3 reads TGCGCCAGCAGCTTAGGGGGCCACTACAATGAGCAGTTCTTC.

A few counts support this clonotype. The chain is built from TRBV7-2 and TRBJ2-7, with 8 positions matching TRBD2. V gave up 4 bases and J gave up 2 bases; unmatched junction bases: 4. CDR1 and CDR2 (germline): SGHTA, FQGNSA. The CDR3 is made up of 14 amino acids. CDR3 in DNA: TGTGCCAGCAGCTCGGGACTAGTCCCCTACGAGCAGTACTTC. It specifies CASSSGLVPYEQYF.

This chain uses TRBV27 with TRBJ2-3; 10 positions agree with TRBD1. There are 16 residues in the CDR3. Germline CDR1 and CDR2: MNHEY and SMNVEV (reference sequence). The V gene end was trimmed by 6 bases and the J gene end by 2 bases; junction bases not matched to a gene: 8. The CDR3 spells CASSLMTGGATDTQYF. Here the CDR3 DNA reads TGTGCCAGCAGCTTAATGACAGGGGGCGCCACAGATACGCAGTATTTT.

The chain has TRBV3-1 and TRBJ1-5, with a possible D match to TRBD1 (6 bases). Germline loops: CDR1 LGHDT, CDR2 YNNKEL (reference sequence). Trimming cost V 5 bases and J 7 bases, with 12 bases left between them. The CDR3 runs 13 residues. Here the CDR3 reads CASSLDRRQPQHF. CDR3 sequence (DNA): TGTGCCAGCAGCTTAGACAGGAGGCAGCCCCAGCATTTT.

V and J are TRBV4-3 and TRBJ1-2; D is perhaps TRBD1 (6 bases). This CDR3 has 17 amino acids. Germline-derived CDR1 and CDR2 are LGHNA and YSLEER. The V gene lost 0 bases and the J gene lost 3 bases, with 17 bases spanning the gap. For the CDR3, the DNA is TGCGCCAGCAGCCAAGATCTCGTACAGGGAGGGGACTATGGCTACACCTTC. It specifies CASSQDLVQGGDYGYTF.

The V call is TRBV7-9, the J call TRBJ2-3; possible D gene TRBD2, 6 bases. Per the germline V gene, CDR1 is SEHNR and CDR2 is FQNEAQ (reference sequence). Deletions cut 3 bases from V and 5 bases from J, with 12 bases between. CDR3 length: 14 amino acids. The CDR3 spells CASSFGGSGDTQYF. DNA for the CDR3: TGTGCCAGCAGCTTTGGAGGGAGTGGAGATACGCAGTATTTT.

Many counts were recorded for this clonotype. This chain links TRBV13 with TRBJ2-5, with D tentatively TRBD2 (6 bases). The CDR3 has 14 residues. Germline-derived CDR1 and CDR2 are PRHDT and FYEKMQ (reference sequence). Trimming took off 5 bases at V and 1 base at J, with 11 bases between the two ends. CDR3 sequence reads: CASSPRESQETQYF. The DNA of the CDR3 is TGTGCCAGCAGCCCCCGGGAGAGCCAAGAGACCCAGTACTTC.

This clonotype was observed a handful of times. V gene TRBV24-1 combines with J gene TRBJ2-7; D gene ambiguous. The ends were cut back, 4 bases at V and 3 bases at J, with 3 bases in the middle. The CDR3 totals 11 residues. Per the germline V gene, CDR1 is KGHDR and CDR2 is SFDVKD. The CDR3 coding sequence is TGTGCCACCAGTGACCGCTACGAGCAGTACTTC. This translates into CATSDRYEQYF.

This clonotype occurred many times. V usage is TRBV9 and J usage is TRBJ2-5; D is unresolved. The V gene lost 0 bases and the J gene lost 0 bases, with 12 bases spanning the gap. The CDR3 runs to 16 residues. The germline V gene has CDR1 SGDLS and CDR2 YYNGEE. The CDR3 DNA sequence: TGTGCCAGCAGCGTAGGGCTCTCCAGGTACCAAGAGACCCAGTACTTC. Translating it yields CASSVGLSRYQETQYF. Full variable domain (outside the CDR3, taken from reference TRBV9 and TRBJ2-5): DSGVTQTPKHLITATGQRVTLRCSPRSGDLSVYWYQQSLDQGLQFLIQYYNGEERAKGNILERFSAQQFPDLHSELNLSSLELGDSALYFCASSVGLSRYQETQYFGPGTRLLVL.

This clonotype was detected only a few times. The chain uses TRBV5-1 and TRBJ2-6, with a possible D match to TRBD1 (6 bases). V was trimmed by 2 bases and J by 1 base, leaving 7 bases between them. CDR1 and CDR2 (germline): SGHRS, YFSETQ. The CDR3 has 15 amino acids. CDR3 coding DNA: TGCGCCAGCAGCTTACAGGGTTCTGGGGCCAACGTCCTGACTTTC. The encoded protein is CASSLQGSGANVLTF.